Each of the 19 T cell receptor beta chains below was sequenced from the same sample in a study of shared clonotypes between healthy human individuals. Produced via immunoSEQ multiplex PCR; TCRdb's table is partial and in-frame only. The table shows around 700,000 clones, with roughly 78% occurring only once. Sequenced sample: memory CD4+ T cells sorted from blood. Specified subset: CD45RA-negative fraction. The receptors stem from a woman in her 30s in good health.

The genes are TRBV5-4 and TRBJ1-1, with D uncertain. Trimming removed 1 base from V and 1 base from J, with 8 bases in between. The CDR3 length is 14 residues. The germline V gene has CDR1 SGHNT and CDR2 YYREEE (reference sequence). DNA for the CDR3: TGTGCCAGCAGCTTGTACGGGTCGAACACTGAAGCTTTCTTT. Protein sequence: CASSLYGSNTEAFF.

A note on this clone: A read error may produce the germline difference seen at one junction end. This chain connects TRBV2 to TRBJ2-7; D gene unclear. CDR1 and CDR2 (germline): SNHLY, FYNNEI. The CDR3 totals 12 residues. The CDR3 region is CASSASEGRVRF. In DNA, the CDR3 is TGTGCCAGCAGTGCTTCGGAAGGAAGGGTACGCTTC.

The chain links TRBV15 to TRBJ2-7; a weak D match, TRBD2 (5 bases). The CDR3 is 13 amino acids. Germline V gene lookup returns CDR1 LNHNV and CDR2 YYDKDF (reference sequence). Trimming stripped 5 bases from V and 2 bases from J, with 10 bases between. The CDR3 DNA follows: TGTGCCACCAGCCCCGGGGAACCCTACGAGCAGTACTTC. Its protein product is CATSPGEPYEQYF.

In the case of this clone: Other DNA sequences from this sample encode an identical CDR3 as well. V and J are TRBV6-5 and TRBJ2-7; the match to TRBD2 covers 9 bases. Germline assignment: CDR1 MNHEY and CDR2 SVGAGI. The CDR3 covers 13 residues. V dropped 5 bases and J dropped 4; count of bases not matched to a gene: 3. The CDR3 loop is CASSLAGTYEQYF. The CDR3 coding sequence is TGTGCCAGCAGTCTAGCGGGAACATACGAGCAGTACTTC.

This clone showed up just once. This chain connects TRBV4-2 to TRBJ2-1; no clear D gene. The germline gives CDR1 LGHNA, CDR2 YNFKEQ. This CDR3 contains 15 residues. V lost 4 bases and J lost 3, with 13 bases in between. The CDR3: CASSPQQAVYNEQFF. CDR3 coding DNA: TGTGCCAGCAGCCCTCAGCAGGCGGTCTACAATGAGCAGTTCTTC.

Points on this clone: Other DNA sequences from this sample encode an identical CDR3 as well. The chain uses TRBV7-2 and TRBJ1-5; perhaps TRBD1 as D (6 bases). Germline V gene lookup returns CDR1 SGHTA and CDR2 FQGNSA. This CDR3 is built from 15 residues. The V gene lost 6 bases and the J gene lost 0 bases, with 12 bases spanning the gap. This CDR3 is CASSSDSLSNQPQHF. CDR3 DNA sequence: TGTGCCAGCAGTTCGGACAGTCTTAGCAATCAGCCCCAGCATTTT.

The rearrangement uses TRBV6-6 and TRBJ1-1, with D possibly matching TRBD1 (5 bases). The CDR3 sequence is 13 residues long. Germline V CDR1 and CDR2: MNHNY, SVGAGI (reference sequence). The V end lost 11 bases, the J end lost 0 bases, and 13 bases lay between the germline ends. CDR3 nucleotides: TGTGCCTCGAAGGTGGGGGTGAACACTGAAGCTTTCTTT. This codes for CASKVGVNTEAFF.

CDR3 DNA: TGTGCCAGCAGTTACGACACTGAAGCTTTCTTT. This translates into CASSYDTEAFF. The V call is TRBV28, the J call TRBJ1-1; the D is unclear. The CDR3 has 11 residues. V was pared by 4 bases and J by 3 bases, with 3 bases between. Germline V CDR1 and CDR2: MDHEN, SYDVKM. Filled out from reference TRBV28 and TRBJ1-1, the complete variable domain reads DVKVTQSSRYLVKRTGEKVFLECVQDMDHENMFWYRQDPGLGLRLIYFSYDVKMKEKGDIPEGYSVSREKKERFSLILESASTNQTSMYLCASSYDTEAFFGQGTRLTVV.

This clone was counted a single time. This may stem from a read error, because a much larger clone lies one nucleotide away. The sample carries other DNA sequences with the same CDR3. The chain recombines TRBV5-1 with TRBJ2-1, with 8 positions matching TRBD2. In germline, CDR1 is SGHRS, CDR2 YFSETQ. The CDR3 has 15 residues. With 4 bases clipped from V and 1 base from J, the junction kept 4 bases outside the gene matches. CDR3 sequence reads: CASSLASGSYNEQFF. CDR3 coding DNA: TGCGCCAGCAGCCTGGCTAGCGGGTCCTACAATGAGCAGTTCTTC. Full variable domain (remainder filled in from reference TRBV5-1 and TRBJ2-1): KAGVTQTPRYLIKTRGQQVTLSCSPISGHRSVSWYQQTPGQGLQFLFEYFSETQRNKGNFPGRFSGRQFSNSRSEMNVSTLELGDSALYLCASSLASGSYNEQFFGPGTRLTVL.

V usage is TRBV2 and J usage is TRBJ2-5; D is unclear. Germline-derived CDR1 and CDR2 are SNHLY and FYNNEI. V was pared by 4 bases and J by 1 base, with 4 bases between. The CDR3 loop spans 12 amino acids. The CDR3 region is CASSGGQETQYF. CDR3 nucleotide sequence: TGTGCCAGCAGTGGGGGCCAAGAGACCCAGTACTTC. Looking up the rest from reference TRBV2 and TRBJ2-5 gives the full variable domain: EPEVTQTPSHQVTQMGQEVILRCVPISNHLYFYWYRQILGQKVEFLVSFYNNEISEKSEIFDDQFSVERPDGSNFTLKIRSTKLEDSAMYFCASSGGQETQYFGPGTRLLVL.

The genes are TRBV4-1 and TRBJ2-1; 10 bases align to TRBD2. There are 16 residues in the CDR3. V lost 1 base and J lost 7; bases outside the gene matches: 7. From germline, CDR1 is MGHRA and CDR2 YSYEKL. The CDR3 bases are TGCGCCAGCAGCCAAGTATTAGGACTAGCGGCAAATGAGCAGTTCTTC. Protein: CASSQVLGLAANEQFF.

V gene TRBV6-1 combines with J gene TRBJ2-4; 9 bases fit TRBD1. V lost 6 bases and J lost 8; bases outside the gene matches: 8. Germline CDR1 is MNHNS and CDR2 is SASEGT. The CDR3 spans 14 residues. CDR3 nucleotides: TGTGCCAGCAGAGACAGGGGGGGCAAGGACATTCAGTACTTC. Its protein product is CASRDRGGKDIQYF.

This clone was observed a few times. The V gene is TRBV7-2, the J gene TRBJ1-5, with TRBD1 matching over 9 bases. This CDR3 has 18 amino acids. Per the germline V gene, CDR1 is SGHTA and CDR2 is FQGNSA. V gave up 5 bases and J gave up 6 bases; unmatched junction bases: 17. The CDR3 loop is CASSHPGRRDRASQPQHF. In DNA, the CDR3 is TGTGCCAGCAGCCATCCCGGCCGCAGGGACAGGGCCTCTCAGCCCCAGCATTTT.

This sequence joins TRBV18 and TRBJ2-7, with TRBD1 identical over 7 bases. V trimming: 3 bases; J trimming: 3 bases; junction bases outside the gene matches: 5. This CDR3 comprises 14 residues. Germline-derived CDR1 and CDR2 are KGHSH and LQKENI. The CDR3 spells CASSPARQGYEQYF. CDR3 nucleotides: TGTGCCAGCTCACCGGCAAGACAGGGCTACGAGCAGTACTTC.

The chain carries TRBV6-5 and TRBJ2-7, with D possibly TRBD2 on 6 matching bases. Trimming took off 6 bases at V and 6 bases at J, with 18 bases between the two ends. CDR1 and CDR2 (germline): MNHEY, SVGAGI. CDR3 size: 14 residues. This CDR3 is CASSSDSLGGEQYF. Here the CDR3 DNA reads TGTGCCAGCAGCTCCGACTCCTTGGGGGGCGAGCAGTACTTC.

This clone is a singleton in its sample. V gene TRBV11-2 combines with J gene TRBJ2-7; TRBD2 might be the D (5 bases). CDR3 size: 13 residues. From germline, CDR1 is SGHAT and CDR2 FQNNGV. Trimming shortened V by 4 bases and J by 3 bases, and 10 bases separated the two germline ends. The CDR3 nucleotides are TGTGCCAGCAGCTCATCCGGGATCTACGAGCAGTACTTC. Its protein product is CASSSSGIYEQYF.

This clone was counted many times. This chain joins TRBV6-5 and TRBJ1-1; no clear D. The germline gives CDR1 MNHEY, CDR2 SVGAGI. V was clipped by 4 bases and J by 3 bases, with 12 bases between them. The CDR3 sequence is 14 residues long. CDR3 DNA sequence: TGTGCCAGCAGTTGGAGTGCCAGGCACACTGAAGCTTTCTTT. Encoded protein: CASSWSARHTEAFF.

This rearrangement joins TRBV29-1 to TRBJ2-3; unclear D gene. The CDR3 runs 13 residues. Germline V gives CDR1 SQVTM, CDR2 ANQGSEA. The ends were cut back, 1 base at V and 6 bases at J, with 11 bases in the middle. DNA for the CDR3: TGCAGCGTTGAAGGTGGGATAAGCGATACGCAGTATTTT. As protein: CSVEGGISDTQYF.

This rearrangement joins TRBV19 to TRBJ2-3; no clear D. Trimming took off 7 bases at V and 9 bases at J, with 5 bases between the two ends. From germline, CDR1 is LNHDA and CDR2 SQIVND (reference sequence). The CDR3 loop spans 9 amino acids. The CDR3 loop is CASTLTQYF. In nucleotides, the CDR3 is TGTGCCAGTACTCTCACGCAGTATTTT.